These T cell receptor beta chains were read from a single sample in a study of blood T cell repertoires in COVID-19. Only in-frame clones appear in the TCRdb table, and some are missing; sequencing was by immunoSEQ multiplex PCR. This table holds approximately 58,000 clones, approximately 80% found once. Input material: peripheral blood. All receptors come from a woman aged 60 to 75 with acute or convalescent COVID-19. Both conserved end residues are part of each CDR3. The D gene is left open where the match is weak. Where a row states a size, it is once, few, many or the class of an expanded clone; other rows omit it.

abundance,d_gene,j_gene,v_gene,CDR3aa,CDR3nt
-,-,TRBJ1-5,TRBV12-5,CASGLGQSGNQPQHF,TGTGCTAGTGGTCTCGGACAGTCAGGCAATCAGCCCCAGCATTTT
-,-,TRBJ2-4,TRBV7-2,CASSLGLASVQYF,TGTGCCAGCAGCTTAGGGCTGGCTAGCGTTCAGTACTTC
-,-,TRBJ1-1,TRBV6-5,CASSQYGTEAFF,TGTGCCAGCAGTCAGTATGGCACTGAAGCTTTCTTT
-,TRBD1,TRBJ1-1,TRBV12-5,CASGSRTGGEAFF,TGTGCTAGTGGTTCCAGGACAGGGGGCGAAGCTTTCTTT
few,-,TRBJ2-7,TRBV5-1,CASSRKQQGGNEQYF,TGCGCCAGCAGCCGGAAACAACAGGGGGGGAACGAGCAGTACTTC
few,TRBD1,TRBJ2-7,TRBV3-1/TRBV3-2,CASSRRDSTYEQYF,TGTGCCAGCAGCCGCCGGGACAGTACCTACGAGCAGTACTTC
-,-,TRBJ1-6,TRBV24-1,CAPLHGVRGSPLHF,TGTGCCCCACTGCATGGGGTAAGGGGATCACCCCTCCACTTT
-,TRBD1,TRBJ2-5,TRBV18,CASSRDRGRETQYF,TGTGCCAGCTCAAGGGACAGGGGGAGAGAGACCCAGTACTTC
-,-,TRBJ1-5,TRBV18,CASSQGNQPQHF,TGTGCCAGCTCCCAGGGCAATCAGCCCCAGCATTTT
-,-,TRBJ2-7,TRBV6-1,CASSEWGLSYEQYF,TGTGCCAGCAGTGAGTGGGGGCTCTCCTACGAGCAGTACTTC
few,-,TRBJ2-1,TRBV24-1,CATSEQVETEQFF,TGTGCCACCAGTGAACAGGTCGAGACTGAGCAGTTCTTC
-,-,TRBJ2-2,TRBV5-1,CASSLQGGTTGELFF,TGCGCCAGCAGCTTACAGGGAGGGACCACCGGGGAGCTGTTTTTT
-,TRBD1,TRBJ1-2,TRBV5-1,CASSLGDRATYGYTF,TGCGCCAGCAGCTTGGGTGACAGGGCAACCTATGGCTACACCTTC
-,-,TRBJ1-4,TRBV15,CATSTTGVNEKLFF,TGTGCCACCAGCACCACCGGGGTGAATGAAAAACTGTTTTTT
once,-,TRBJ2-3,TRBV9,CASSVPAGTQYF,TGTGCCAGCAGCGTACCGGCGGGTACGCAGTATTTT
-,TRBD1,TRBJ1-3,TRBV19,CASTEDRGAGNTIYF,TGTGCCAGTACCGAAGACAGGGGGGCTGGAAACACCATATATTTT
once,-,TRBJ2-4,TRBV5-5,CASSVAGPKNIQYF,TGTGCCAGCAGCGTCGCTGGGCCCAAAAACATTCAGTACTTC
-,-,TRBJ2-7,TRBV7-9,CASSPRLGSLADEQYF,TGTGCCAGCAGCCCCCGACTAGGAAGCCTTGCGGACGAGCAGTACTTC
once,-,TRBJ1-2,TRBV7-8,CASSLGPRDYGYTF,TGTGCCAGCAGCTTAGGGCCGAGGGACTATGGCTACACCTTC
-,-,TRBJ1-4,TRBV9,CASSTTGVNEKLFF,TGTGCCAGCAGCACTACAGGTGTTAATGAAAAACTGTTTTTT
-,-,TRBJ1-1,TRBV19,CASKTKRNTEAFF,TGTGCCAGTAAGACCAAGCGGAACACTGAAGCTTTCTTT
-,-,TRBJ1-2,TRBV15,CATSGVGAGYTF,TGTGCCACCAGCGGAGTTGGGGCCGGCTACACCTTC
few,TRBD1,TRBJ2-1,TRBV3-1/TRBV3-2,CASSLWTGVYNEQFF,TGTGCCAGCAGCCTTTGGACAGGTGTCTACAATGAGCAGTTCTTC
-,-,TRBJ1-5,TRBV19,CASSMGGSYSNQPQHF,TGTGCCAGTAGTATGGGGGGATCTTATAGCAATCAGCCCCAGCATTTT
-,-,TRBJ1-2,TRBV4-1,CASSQDAGAPYGYTF,TGCGCCAGCAGCCAAGATGCGGGGGCTCCTTATGGCTACACCTTC
-,TRBD1,TRBJ2-7,TRBV5-7,CASSLGMTGSSYEQYF,TGTGCCAGCAGCTTGGGGATGACAGGGAGCTCCTACGAGCAGTACTTC
-,-,TRBJ1-1,TRBV15,CATGGTGPEAFF,TGTGCCACCGGGGGGACGGGCCCTGAAGCTTTCTTT
-,TRBD1,TRBJ1-3,TRBV9,CASSPTRGFGNTIYF,TGTGCCAGCAGCCCAACCAGGGGGTTCGGAAACACCATATATTTT
-,TRBD1,TRBJ1-4,TRBV11-1,CASGLARDRGNEKLFF,TGTGCCAGCGGCTTAGCCCGGGACAGGGGAAATGAAAAACTGTTTTTT
-,-,TRBJ1-5,TRBV29-1,CSVVLENNQPQHF,TGCAGCGTTGTGTTAGAGAACAATCAGCCCCAGCATTTT
-,TRBD1,TRBJ2-7,TRBV28,CASTFYRGPYEQYF,TGTGCCAGCACTTTTTACAGGGGGCCCTACGAGCAGTACTTC
-,TRBD1,TRBJ1-2,TRBV6-5,CASQPGGGYGYTF,TGTGCCAGCCAGCCAGGGGGTGGGTATGGCTACACCTTC
-,-,TRBJ2-6,TRBV7-6,CASRIDSSGANVLTF,TGTGCCAGCAGAATAGATAGCTCTGGGGCCAACGTCCTGACTTTC
once,TRBD1,TRBJ1-1,TRBV5-4,CAINPGQEAFF,TGTGCCATCAACCCGGGACAGGAAGCTTTCTTT
-,TRBD1,TRBJ1-1,TRBV12-3/TRBV12-4,CASSSLRGAEAFF,TGTGCCAGCAGTTCCCTCAGGGGGGCTGAAGCTTTCTTT
once,TRBD1,TRBJ2-7,TRBV13,CASSQGQGRYEQYF,TGTGCCAGCAGCCAGGGACAGGGGAGGTACGAGCAGTACTTC
-,-,TRBJ2-2,TRBV24-1,CATSAAGSGTGELFF,TGTGCCACCAGTGCAGCAGGTAGTGGGACCGGGGAGCTGTTTTTT
few,-,TRBJ1-4,TRBV6-6,CASSPKEAEKLFF,TGTGCCAGCAGCCCCAAAGAAGCGGAAAAACTGTTTTTT
-,TRBD1,TRBJ1-2,TRBV14,CASRGQGGGYTF,TGTGCCAGCAGAGGACAGGGGGGAGGCTACACCTTC
-,-,TRBJ2-3,TRBV15,CATSREGPGSPDTQYF,TGTGCCACCAGCAGAGAGGGCCCGGGATCGCCAGATACGCAGTATTTT
-,-,TRBJ2-7,TRBV11-2,CASSLDLEGYEQYF,TGTGCCAGCAGCTTAGATCTAGAGGGCTACGAGCAGTACTTC
-,TRBD1,TRBJ1-1,TRBV10-3,CAISGMTGVGTEAFF,TGTGCCATCAGTGGTATGACAGGGGTTGGCACTGAAGCTTTCTTT